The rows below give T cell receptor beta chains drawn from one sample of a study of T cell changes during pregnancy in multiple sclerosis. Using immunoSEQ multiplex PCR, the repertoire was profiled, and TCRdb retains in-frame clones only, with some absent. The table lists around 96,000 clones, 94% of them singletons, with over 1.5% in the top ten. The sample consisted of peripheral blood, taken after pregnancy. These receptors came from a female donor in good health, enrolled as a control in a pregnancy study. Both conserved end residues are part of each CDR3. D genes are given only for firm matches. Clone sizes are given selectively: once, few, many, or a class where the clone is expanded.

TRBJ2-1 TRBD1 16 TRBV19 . TGTGCCAGTAGTACCCAAACAGGGGGCCCAAACAATGAGCAGTTCTTC CASSTQTGGPNNEQFF
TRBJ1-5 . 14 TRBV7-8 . TGTGCCAGCAGCTTAGTATCTGGCAATCAGCCCCAGCATTTT CASSLVSGNQPQHF
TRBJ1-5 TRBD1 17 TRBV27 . TGTGCCAGCAGTTTAGGGACAGGGTCAGCAAGCAATCAGCCCCAGCATTTT CASSLGTGSASNQPQHF
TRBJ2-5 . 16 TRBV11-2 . TGTGCCAGCAGCTTAGGTCAGGGGCCGTTACAAGAGACCCAGTACTTC CASSLGQGPLQETQYF
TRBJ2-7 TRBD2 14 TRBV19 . TGTGCCAGTAGTAGACTAGCGGGGCCCTACGAGCAGTACTTC CASSRLAGPYEQYF
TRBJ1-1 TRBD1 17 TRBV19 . TGTGCCAGTAGCAGAAAAGAGAACAGGGGATCTTACACTGAAGCTTTCTTT CASSRKENRGSYTEAFF
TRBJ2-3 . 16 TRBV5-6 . TGTGCCAGCAGCTTACAGGGTACCCAGAACACAGATACGCAGTATTTT CASSLQGTQNTDTQYF
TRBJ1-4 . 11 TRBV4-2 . TGTGCCAGCAGGAGATTGGAAAAACTGTTTTTT CASRRLEKLFF
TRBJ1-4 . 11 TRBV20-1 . TGCAGTGCTAGGCGTAATGAAAAACTGTTTTTT CSARRNEKLFF
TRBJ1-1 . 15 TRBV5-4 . TGTGCCAGCAGCTTGGAAGGGGCTATGAACACTGAAGCTTTCTTT CASSLEGAMNTEAFF
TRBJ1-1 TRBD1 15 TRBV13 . TGTGCCAGCAGCTATACAGGGGGCAGGTGGACTGAAGCTTTCTTT CASSYTGGRWTEAFF
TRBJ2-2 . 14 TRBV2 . TGTGCCAGTAGCAGGGTAGTTAACACCGGGGAGCTGTTTTTT CASSRVVNTGELFF
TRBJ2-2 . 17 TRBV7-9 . TGTGCCAGCAGCTTAGCCAGGTCGGTACAGGAGACCGGGGAGCTGTTTTTT CASSLARSVQETGELFF
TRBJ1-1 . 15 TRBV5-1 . TGCGCCAGCAGCTTGGACGCCGGCAGGGACACTGAAGCTTTCTTT CASSLDAGRDTEAFF
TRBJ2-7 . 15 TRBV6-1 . TGTGCCAGCAGTGACGGGACTCTGAGCTCCTACGAGCAGTACTTC CASSDGTLSSYEQYF
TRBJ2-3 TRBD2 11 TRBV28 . TGTGCCAGCAGTTTAGGAGCGGGGAAGTATTTT CASSLGAGKYF
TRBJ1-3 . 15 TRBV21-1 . TGTGCCAGCAGCCCCCCCCAGGGTATTGGAAACACCATATATTTT CASSPPQGIGNTIYF
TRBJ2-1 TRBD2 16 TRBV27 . TGTGCCAGCAGCCCAGGGACTAGCGGCTCCTACAATGAGCAGTTCTTC CASSPGTSGSYNEQFF
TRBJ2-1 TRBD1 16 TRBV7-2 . TGTGCCAGCAGCTCCGACAGGGGATTCTCCTACAATGAGCAGTTCTTC CASSSDRGFSYNEQFF
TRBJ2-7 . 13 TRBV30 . TGTGCCTGGAGTGCCCCTACCCTCTACGAGCAGTACTTC CAWSAPTLYEQYF
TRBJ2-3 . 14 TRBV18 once TGTGCCAGCTCACCCGGGATAAGCACAGATACGCAGTATTTT CASSPGISTDTQYF
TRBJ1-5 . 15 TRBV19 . TGTGCCAGTAGTCCTCGGAATCTGCGGGATCAGCCCCAGCATTTT CASSPRNLRDQPQHF
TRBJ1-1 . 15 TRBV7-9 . TGTGCCAGCAGCGTCGGACGGGGTGGGGGCGCTGAAGCTTTCTTT CASSVGRGGGAEAFF
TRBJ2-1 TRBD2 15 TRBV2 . TGTGCCAGCTCCGCGACTAGCGGGAGATCTGGTGAGCAGTTCTTC CASSATSGRSGEQFF
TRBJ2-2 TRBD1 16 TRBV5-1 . TGCGCCAGCAGCACCCGCGACAGGGTAAACACCGGGGAGCTGTTTTTT CASSTRDRVNTGELFF
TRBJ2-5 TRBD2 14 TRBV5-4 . TGTGCCAGCAGCCGGGGACTAGCGGGCGAGACCCAGTACTTC CASSRGLAGETQYF
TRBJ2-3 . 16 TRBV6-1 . TGTGCCAGCAGTGCTCAGAGGGGGTCTAGCACAGATACGCAGTATTTT CASSAQRGSSTDTQYF